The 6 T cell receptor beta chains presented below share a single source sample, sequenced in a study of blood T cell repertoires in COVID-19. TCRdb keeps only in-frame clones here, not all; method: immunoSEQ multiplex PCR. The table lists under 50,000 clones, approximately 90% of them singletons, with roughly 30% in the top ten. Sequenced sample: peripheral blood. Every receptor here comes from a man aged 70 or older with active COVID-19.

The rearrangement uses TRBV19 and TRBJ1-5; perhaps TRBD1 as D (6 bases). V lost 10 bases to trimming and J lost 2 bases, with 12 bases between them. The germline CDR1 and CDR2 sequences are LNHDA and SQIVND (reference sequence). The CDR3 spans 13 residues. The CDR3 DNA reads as TGTGCCATTAAAGGGGGGGGCAATCAGCCCCAGCATTTT. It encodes CAIKGGGNQPQHF.

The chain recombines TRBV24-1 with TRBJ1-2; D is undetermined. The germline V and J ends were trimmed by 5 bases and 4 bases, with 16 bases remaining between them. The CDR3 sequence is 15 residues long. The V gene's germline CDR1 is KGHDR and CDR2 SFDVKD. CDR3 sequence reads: CATSGPTSGIYGYTF. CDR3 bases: TGTGCCACCAGTGGACCAACATCGGGTATCTATGGCTACACCTTC.

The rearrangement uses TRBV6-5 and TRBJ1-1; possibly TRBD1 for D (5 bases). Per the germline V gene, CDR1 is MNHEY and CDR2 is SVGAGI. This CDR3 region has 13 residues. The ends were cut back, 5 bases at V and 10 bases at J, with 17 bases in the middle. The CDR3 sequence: CASSPTRAGGAFF. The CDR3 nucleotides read TGTGCCAGCAGTCCTACTCGAGCGGGGGGAGCTTTCTTT.

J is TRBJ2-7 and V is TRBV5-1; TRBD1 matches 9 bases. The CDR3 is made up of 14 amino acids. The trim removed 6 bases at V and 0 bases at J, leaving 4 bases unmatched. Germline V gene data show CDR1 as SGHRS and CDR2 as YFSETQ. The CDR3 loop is CASTSGQGSYEQYF. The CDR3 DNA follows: TGCGCCAGCACCTCGGGACAGGGCTCCTACGAGCAGTACTTC.

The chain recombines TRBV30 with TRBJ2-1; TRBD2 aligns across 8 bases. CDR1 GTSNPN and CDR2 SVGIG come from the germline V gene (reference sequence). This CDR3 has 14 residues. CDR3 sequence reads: CAEKGSGGYNEQFF. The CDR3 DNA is TGTGCTGAGAAGGGAAGCGGGGGATACAATGAGCAGTTCTTC.

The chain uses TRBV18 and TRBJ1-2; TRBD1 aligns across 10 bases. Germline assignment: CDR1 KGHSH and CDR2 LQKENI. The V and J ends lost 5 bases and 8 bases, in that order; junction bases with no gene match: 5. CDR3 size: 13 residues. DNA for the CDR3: TGTGCCAGCTCAGCCGACAGGGGGCGCGGCTACACCTTC. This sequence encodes CASSADRGRGYTF.